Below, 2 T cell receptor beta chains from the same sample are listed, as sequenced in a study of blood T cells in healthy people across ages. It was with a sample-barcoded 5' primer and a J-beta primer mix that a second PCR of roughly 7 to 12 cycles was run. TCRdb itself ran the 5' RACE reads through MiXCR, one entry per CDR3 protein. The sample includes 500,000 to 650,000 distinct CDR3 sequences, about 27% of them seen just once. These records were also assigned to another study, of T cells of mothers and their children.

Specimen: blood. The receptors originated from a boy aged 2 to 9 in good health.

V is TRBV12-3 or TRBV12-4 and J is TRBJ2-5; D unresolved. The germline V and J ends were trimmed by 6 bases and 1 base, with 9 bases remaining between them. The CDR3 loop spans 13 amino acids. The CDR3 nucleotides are TGTGCCAGCAGAATCCATATCCAAGAGACCCAGTACTTC. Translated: CASRIHIQETQYF.

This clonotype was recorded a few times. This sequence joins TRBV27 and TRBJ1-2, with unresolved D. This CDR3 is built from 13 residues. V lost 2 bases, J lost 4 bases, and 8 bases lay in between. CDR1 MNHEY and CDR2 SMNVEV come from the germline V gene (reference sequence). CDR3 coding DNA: TGTGCCAGCAGTTTAAACCCGTTCTATGGCTACACCTTC. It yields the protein CASSLNPFYGYTF.